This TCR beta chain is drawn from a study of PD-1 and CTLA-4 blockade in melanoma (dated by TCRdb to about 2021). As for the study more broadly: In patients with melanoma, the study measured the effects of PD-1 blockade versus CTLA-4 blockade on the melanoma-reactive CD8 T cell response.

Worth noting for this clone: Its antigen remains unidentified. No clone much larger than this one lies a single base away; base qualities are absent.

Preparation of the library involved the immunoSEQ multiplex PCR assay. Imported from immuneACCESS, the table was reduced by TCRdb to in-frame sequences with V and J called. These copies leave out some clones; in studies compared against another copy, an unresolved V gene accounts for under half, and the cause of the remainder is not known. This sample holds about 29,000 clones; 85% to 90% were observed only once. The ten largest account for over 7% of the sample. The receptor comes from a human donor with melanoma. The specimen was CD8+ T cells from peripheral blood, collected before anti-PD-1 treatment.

The sequenced DNA is TGTGCCAGCAGCATACAGGGAGGGAAGACTGAAGCTTTCTTT. It encodes CASSIQGGKTEAFF. The chain links TRBV5-8 with TRBJ1-1; TRBD1 might be the D gene, on 6 matching bases. V sheds 4 bases and J sheds 5 bases, leaving 15 bases between their ends. CDR1 and CDR2 are read off the germline V gene as SGHTS and YDEGEE. Taken from cysteine to phenylalanine, the CDR3 has 14 residues. Just CDR3 DNA is preserved here, 42 bases in frame from base 1. The reference TRBV5-8 and TRBJ1-1 proteins fill in what lies around the CDR3, so the full variable domain reads EAGVTQSPTHLIKTRGQQATLRCSPISGHTSVYWYQQALGLGLQFLLWYDEGEERNRGNFPPRFSGRQFPNYSSELNVNALELEDSALYLCASSIQGGKTEAFFGQGTRLTVV.